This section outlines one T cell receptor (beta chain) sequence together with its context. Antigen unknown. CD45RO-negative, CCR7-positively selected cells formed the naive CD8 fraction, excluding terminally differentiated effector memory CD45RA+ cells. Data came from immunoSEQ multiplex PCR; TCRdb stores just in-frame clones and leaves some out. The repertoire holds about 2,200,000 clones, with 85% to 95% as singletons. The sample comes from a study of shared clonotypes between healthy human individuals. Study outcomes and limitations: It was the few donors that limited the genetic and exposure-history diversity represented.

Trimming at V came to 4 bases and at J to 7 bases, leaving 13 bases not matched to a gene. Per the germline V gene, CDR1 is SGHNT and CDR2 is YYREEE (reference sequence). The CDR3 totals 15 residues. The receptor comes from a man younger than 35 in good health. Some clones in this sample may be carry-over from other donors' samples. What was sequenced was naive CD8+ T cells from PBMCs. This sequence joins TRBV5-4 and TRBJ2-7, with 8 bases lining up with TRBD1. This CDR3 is CASSPGQGRSGEQYF. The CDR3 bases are TGTGCCAGCAGCCCAGGACAGGGCCGGTCTGGGGAGCAGTACTTC.